The next 7 T cell receptor beta chains were all read from a single sample in a study of cytomegalovirus exposure and HLA in healthy donors. The study ran its PCR with 60 Vbeta and 13 Jbeta primers. Produced via immunoSEQ multiplex PCR; TCRdb's table is partial and in-frame only. The data show some 150,000 clones, with around 65% seen just once and about 3% held by the top ten. Sequenced sample: PBMCs. The receptors shown here come from a woman in her 30s in good health and CMV-seropositive.

The chain links TRBV10-1 to TRBJ2-3; D gene uncertain. Germline CDR1 WNHNN, CDR2 SYGVQD (reference sequence). There are 14 residues in the CDR3. V shed 0 bases and J shed 2 bases, with 6 bases lying between them. The CDR3 loop is CASSESWHTDTQYF. The CDR3, as DNA: TGCGCCAGCAGTGAGTCGTGGCACACAGATACGCAGTATTTT.

V is TRBV6-6 and J is TRBJ2-1; 9 bases line up with TRBD1. V was pared by 10 bases and J by 7 bases, with 5 bases of the junction left unmatched. CDR1 and CDR2 (germline): MNHNY, SVGAGI (reference sequence). This CDR3 has 12 amino acids. CDR3 region: CATDRGANEQFF. DNA of the CDR3: TGTGCCACCGACAGGGGGGCAAATGAGCAGTTCTTC.

The rearrangement uses TRBV2 and TRBJ2-7, with 9 bases matching TRBD1. J was trimmed by 3 bases and V by 8 bases; bases with no gene match: 11. Germline CDR1 and CDR2: SNHLY and FYNNEI. The CDR3 consists of 15 residues. The CDR3 DNA reads as TGTGCCAGCGAGTCGTGGGACAGGGCTGTCTACGAGCAGTACTTC. Encoded protein: CASESWDRAVYEQYF. Drawing the rest from reference TRBV2 and TRBJ2-7, the complete variable domain is EPEVTQTPSHQVTQMGQEVILRCVPISNHLYFYWYRQILGQKVEFLVSFYNNEISEKSEIFDDQFSVERPDGSNFTLKIRSTKLEDSAMYFCASESWDRAVYEQYFGPGTRLTVT.

This clone was observed a handful of times. CDR3 DNA sequence: TGTGCCATCAGTGAGAGGGAGAGGTCCTACACAGATACGCAGTATTTT. It codes for CAISERERSYTDTQYF. This chain links TRBV10-3 with TRBJ2-3; a possible D gene is TRBD2 (5 bases). CDR1 is ENHRY and CDR2 is SYGVKD in the germline V gene. V lost 2 bases and J lost 2, with 14 bases in between. This CDR3 has 16 amino acids.

J is TRBJ2-3 and V is TRBV14; 8 nucleotides agree with TRBD2. The CDR3 is 19 residues long. V lost 4 bases and J lost 0; bases outside the gene matches: 15. The germline V gene has CDR1 SGHDN and CDR2 FVKESK. The CDR3 region is CASSPRLARGRRSTDTQYF. In DNA form, the CDR3 reads TGTGCCAGCAGCCCAAGACTAGCGCGAGGGCGAAGGAGCACAGATACGCAGTATTTT.

CDR3 protein: CASGASNEKLFF. CDR3 sequence (DNA): TGTGCCAGTGGGGCTTCTAATGAAAAACTGTTTTTT. The chain couples TRBV6-5 to TRBJ1-4, with TRBD1 as a possible D gene (5 bases). The germline V gene encodes CDR1 MNHEY and CDR2 SVGAGI. CDR3 size: 12 residues. The V end was cut by 9 bases, the J end by 3 bases, with 8 bases between.

This clone was picked up a small number of times. V gene TRBV9 combines with J gene TRBJ1-1; 9 bases agree with TRBD1. The CDR3 covers 14 residues. CDR1 is SGDLS and CDR2 is YYNGEE in the germline V gene. V trimming: 0 bases; J trimming: 3 bases; junction bases outside the gene matches: 0. CDR3 sequence: CASSVGDRDTEAFF. The CDR3 DNA reads TGTGCCAGCAGCGTAGGGGACAGGGACACTGAAGCTTTCTTT.